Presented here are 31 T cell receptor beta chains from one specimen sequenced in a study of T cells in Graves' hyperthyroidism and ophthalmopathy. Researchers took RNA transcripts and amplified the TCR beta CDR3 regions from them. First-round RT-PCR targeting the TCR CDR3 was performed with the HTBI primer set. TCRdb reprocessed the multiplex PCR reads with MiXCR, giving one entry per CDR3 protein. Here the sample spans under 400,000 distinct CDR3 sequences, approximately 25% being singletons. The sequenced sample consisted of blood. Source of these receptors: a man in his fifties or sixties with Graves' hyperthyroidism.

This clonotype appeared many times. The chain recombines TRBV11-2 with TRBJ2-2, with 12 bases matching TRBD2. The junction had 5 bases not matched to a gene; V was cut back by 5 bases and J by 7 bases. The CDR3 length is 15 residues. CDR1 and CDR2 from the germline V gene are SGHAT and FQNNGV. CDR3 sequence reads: CASSVLAGGYGELFF. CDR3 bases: TGTGCCAGCAGCGTCCTAGCGGGAGGGTACGGGGAGCTGTTTTTT.

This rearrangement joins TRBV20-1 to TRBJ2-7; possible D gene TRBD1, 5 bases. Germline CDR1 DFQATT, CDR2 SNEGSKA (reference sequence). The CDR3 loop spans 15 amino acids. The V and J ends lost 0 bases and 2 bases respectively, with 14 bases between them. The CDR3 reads CSARDDSRATYEQYF. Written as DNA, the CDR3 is TGCAGTGCTAGAGATGACAGTCGCGCGACCTACGAGCAGTACTTC.

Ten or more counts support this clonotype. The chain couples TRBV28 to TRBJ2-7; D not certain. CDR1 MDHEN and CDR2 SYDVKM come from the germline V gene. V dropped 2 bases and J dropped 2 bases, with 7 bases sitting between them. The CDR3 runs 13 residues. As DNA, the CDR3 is TGTGCCAGCAGTTTAAATAGGGCCTACGAGCAGTACTTC. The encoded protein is CASSLNRAYEQYF. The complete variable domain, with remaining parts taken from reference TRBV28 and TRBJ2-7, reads DVKVTQSSRYLVKRTGEKVFLECVQDMDHENMFWYRQDPGLGLRLIYFSYDVKMKEKGDIPEGYSVSREKKERFSLILESASTNQTSMYLCASSLNRAYEQYFGPGTRLTVT.

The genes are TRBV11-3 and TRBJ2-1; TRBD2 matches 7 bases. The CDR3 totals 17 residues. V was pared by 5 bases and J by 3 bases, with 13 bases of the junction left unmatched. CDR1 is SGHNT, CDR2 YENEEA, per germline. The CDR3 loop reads CASSLSGLEGRYNEQFF. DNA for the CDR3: TGTGCCAGCAGCCTATCCGGACTAGAAGGGCGCTACAATGAGCAGTTCTTC.

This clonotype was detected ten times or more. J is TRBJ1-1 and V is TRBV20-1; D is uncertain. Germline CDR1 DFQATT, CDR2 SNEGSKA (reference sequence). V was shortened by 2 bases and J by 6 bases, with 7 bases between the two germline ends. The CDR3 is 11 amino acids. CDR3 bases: TGCAGTGCTAGACAGAGCCCTGAAGCTTTCTTT. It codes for CSARQSPEAFF.

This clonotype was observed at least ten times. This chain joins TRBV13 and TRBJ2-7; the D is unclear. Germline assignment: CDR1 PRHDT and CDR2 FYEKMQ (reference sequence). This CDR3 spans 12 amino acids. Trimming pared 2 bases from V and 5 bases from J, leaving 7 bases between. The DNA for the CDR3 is TGTGCCAGCAGCTTATCTAAAAACGAGCAGTACTTC. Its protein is CASSLSKNEQYF. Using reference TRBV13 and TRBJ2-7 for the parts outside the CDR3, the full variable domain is AAGVIQSPRHLIKEKRETATLKCYPIPRHDTVYWYQQGPGQDPQFLISFYEKMQSDKGSIPDRFSAQQFSDYHSELNMSSLELGDSALYFCASSLSKNEQYFGPGTRLTVT.

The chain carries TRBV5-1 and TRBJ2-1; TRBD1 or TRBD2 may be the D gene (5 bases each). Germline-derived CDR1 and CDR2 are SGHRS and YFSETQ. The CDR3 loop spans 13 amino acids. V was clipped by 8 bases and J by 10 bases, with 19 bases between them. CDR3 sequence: CASSGTSSREQFF. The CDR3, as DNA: TGCGCCAGTTCAGGGACCTCCAGTCGAGAGCAGTTCTTC.

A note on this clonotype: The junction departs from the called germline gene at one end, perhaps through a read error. The CDR3 protein is CASSLHGGPTGTQYF. CDR3 bases: TGTGCCAGCAGCTTGCACGGGGGCCCGACAGGTACGCAGTATTTT. The V and J genes are TRBV5-6 and TRBJ2-3; D might be TRBD1 or TRBD2, each matching 6 bases. There are 15 residues in the CDR3. CDR1 and CDR2 from the germline V gene are SGHDT and YYEEEE.

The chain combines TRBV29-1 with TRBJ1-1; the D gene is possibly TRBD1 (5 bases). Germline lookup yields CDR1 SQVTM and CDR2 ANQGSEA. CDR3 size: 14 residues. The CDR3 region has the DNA TGCACCTCTCGGGGGGGTGGGGCGAACACTGAAGCTTTCTTT. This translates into CTSRGGGANTEAFF.

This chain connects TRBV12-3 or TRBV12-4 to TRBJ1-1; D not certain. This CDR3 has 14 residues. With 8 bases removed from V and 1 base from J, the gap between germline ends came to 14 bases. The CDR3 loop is CASSGRGSNTEAFF. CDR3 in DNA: TGTGCCAGCTCCGGGCGAGGGTCGAACACTGAAGCTTTCTTT.

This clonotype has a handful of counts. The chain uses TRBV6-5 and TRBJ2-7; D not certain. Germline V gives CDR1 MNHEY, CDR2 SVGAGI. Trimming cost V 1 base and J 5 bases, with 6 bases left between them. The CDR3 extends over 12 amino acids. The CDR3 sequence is CASSYLGDEQYF. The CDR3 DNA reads TGTGCCAGCAGTTACTTAGGCGACGAGCAGTACTTC.

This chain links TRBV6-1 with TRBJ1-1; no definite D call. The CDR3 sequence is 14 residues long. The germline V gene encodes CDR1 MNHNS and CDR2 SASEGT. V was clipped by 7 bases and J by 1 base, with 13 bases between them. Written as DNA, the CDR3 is TGTGCCAGCACCGATGGTAGTCAGAACACTGAAGCTTTCTTT. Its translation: CASTDGSQNTEAFF.

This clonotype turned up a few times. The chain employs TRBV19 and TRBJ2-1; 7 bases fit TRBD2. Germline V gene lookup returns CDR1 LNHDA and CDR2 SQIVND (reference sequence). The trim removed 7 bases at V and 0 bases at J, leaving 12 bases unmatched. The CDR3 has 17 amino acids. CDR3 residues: CASKPPTTSRSYNEQFF. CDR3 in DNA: TGTGCCAGTAAACCCCCCACGACTAGCCGCTCCTACAATGAGCAGTTCTTC.

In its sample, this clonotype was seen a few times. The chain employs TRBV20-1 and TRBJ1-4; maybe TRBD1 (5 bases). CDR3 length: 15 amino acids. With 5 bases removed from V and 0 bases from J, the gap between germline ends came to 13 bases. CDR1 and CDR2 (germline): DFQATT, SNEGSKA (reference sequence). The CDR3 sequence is CSADGHRATNEKLFF. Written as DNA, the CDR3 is TGCAGTGCTGACGGACATAGGGCAACTAATGAAAAACTGTTTTTT.

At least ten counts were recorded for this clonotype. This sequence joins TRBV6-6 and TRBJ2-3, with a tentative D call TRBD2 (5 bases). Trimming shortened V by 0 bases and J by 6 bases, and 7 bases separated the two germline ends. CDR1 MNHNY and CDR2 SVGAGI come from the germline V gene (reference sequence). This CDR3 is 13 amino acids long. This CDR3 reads CASSYSRADTQYF. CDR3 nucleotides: TGTGCCAGCAGTTACTCGAGGGCGGATACGCAGTATTTT.

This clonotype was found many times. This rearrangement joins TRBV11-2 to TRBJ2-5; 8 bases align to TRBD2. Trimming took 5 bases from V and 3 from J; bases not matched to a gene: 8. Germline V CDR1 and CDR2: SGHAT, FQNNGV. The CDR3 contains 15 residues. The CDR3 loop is CASSNPREDEETQYF. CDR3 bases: TGTGCCAGCAGCAACCCGCGGGAGGACGAAGAGACCCAGTACTTC.

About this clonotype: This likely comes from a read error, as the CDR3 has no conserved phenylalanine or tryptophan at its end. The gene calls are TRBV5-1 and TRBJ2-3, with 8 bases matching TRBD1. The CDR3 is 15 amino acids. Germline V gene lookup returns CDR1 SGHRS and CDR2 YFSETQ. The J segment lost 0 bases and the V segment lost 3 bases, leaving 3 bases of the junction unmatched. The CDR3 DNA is TGCGCCAGCAGCTCGACAGGGGCTAGCACAGATACGCAGTATATT. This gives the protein CASSSTGASTDTQYI.

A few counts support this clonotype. The CDR3 DNA reads as TGTGCCAGCTCGGCGGGAAGTGGTTTTGCCTACGAGCAGTACTTC. It codes for CASSAGSGFAYEQYF. V is TRBV7-6 and J is TRBJ2-7, with D possibly matching TRBD2 (6 bases). With 8 bases removed from V and 2 bases from J, the gap between germline ends came to 19 bases. CDR3 length: 15 amino acids. Germline lookup yields CDR1 SGHVS and CDR2 FNYEAQ.

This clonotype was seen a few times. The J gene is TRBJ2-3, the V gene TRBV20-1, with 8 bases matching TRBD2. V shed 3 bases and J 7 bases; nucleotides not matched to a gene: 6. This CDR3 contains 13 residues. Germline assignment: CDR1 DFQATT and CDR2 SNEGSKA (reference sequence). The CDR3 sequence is CSARPGGPYTQYF. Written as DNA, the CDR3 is TGCAGTGCTAGGCCGGGAGGGCCCTATACGCAGTATTTT.

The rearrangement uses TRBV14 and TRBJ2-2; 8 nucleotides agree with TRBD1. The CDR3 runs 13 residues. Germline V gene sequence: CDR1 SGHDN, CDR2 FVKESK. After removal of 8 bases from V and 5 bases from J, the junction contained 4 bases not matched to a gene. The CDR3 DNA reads TGTGCCAGCGGGACAGGTGTTACCGGGGAGCTGTTTTTT. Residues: CASGTGVTGELFF.

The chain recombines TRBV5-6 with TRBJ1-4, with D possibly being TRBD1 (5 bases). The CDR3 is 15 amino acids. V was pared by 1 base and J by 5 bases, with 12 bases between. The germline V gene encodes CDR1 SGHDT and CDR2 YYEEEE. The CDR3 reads CASSLRLGENEKLFF. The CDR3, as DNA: TGTGCCAGCAGCTTGCGGCTGGGGGAGAATGAAAAACTGTTTTTT.

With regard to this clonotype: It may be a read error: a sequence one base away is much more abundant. CDR3 protein: CATRINYGYTF. The CDR3 bases are TGTGCCACCCGAATAAACTATGGCTACACCTTC. The chain links TRBV27 to TRBJ1-2; D gene uncertain. Germline V gene lookup returns CDR1 MNHEY and CDR2 SMNVEV (reference sequence). V lost 10 bases and J 2 bases, leaving 8 bases between the germline ends. CDR3 size: 11 residues.

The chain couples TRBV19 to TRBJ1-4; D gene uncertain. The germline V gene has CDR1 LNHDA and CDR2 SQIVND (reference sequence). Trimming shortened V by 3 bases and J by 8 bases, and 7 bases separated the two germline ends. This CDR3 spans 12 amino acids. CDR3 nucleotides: TGTGCCAGTAGTATTGGCGGGGAAAAACTGTTTTTT. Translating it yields CASSIGGEKLFF.

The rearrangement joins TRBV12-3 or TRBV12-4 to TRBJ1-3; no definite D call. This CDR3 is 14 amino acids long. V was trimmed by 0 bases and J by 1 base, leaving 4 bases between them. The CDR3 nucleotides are TGTGCCAGCAGTTTAGCGGGGTCTGGAAACACCATATATTTT. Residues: CASSLAGSGNTIYF.

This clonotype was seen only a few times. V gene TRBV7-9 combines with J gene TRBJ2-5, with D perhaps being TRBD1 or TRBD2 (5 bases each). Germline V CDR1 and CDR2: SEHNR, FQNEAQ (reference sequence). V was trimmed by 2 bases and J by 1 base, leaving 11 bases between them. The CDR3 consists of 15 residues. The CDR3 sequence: CASSLIGDGQETQYF. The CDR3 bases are TGTGCCAGCAGCTTAATAGGGGACGGCCAAGAGACCCAGTACTTC.

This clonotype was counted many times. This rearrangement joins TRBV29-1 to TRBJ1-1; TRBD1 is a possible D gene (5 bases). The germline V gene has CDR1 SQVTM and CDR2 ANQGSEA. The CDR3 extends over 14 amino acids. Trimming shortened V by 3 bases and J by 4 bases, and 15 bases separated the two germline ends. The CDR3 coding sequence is TGCAGCGTTGATTCCCCCTACGACAGCACTGAAGCTTTCTTT. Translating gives CSVDSPYDSTEAFF.

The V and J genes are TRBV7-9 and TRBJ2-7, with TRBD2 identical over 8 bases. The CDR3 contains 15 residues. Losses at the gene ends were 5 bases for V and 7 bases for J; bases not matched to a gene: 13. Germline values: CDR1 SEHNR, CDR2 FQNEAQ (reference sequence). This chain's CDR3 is CASSGSGGRNNEQYF. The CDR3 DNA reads TGTGCCAGCAGCGGAAGTGGCGGGAGGAACAATGAGCAGTACTTC.

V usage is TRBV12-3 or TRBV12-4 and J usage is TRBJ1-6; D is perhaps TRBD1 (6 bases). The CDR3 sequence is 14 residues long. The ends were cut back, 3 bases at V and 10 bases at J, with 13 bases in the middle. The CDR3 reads CASSFGQSSSPLHF. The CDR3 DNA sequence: TGTGCCAGCAGTTTCGGACAGAGTTCCTCACCCCTCCACTTT.

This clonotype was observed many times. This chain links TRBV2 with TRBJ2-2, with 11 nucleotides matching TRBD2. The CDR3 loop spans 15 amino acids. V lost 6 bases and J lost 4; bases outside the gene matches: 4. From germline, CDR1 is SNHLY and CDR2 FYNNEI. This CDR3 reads CASRVAGGITGELFF. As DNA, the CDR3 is TGTGCCAGCAGGGTAGCGGGAGGGATCACCGGGGAGCTGTTTTTT.

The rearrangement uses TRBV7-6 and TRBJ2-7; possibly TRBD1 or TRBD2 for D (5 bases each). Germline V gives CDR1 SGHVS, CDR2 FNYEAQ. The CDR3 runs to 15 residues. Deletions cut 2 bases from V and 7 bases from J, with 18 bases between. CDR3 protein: CASSLIQGGRGEQYF. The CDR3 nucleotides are TGTGCCAGCAGCTTAATCCAGGGTGGACGAGGGGAGCAGTACTTC.

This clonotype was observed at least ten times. DNA for the CDR3: TGTGCCAGCAGCTCTAGCGGGAGGCCCTACAATGAGCAGTTCTTC. Amino acid sequence: CASSSSGRPYNEQFF. This sequence joins TRBV11-2 and TRBJ2-1; 11 positions match TRBD2. Per the germline V gene, CDR1 is SGHAT and CDR2 is FQNNGV. The trim removed 4 bases at V and 2 bases at J, leaving 1 base unmatched. The CDR3 has 15 amino acids.